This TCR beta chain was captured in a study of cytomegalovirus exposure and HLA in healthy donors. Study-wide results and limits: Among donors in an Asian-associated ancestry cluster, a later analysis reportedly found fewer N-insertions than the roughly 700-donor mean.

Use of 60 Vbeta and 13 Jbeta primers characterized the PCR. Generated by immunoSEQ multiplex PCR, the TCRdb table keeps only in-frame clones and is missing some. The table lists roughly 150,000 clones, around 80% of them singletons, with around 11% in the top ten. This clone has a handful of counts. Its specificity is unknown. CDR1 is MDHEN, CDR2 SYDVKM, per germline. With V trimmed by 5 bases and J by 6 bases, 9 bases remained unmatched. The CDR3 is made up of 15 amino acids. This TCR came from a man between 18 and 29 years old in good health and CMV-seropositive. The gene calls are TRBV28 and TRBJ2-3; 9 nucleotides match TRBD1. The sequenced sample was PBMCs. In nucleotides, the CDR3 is TGTGCCAGCAGTCCTCACAGGGGGCGGGAGGATACGCAGTATTTT. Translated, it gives CASSPHRGREDTQYF.